Described below is a single TCR beta chain sequence and its context. Its cognate antigen is unknown. Method: immunoSEQ multiplex PCR; TCRdb's copy keeps in-frame clones and lacks some. The profile shows approximately 30,000 clones, around 83% of them singletons. The data originate from a study of somatic mutations in cytotoxic T cells in rheumatoid arthritis. CDR3 length equals 14 residues. Germline CDR1 and CDR2: SEHNR and FQNEAQ (reference sequence). V lost 5 bases and J lost 4, with 15 bases in between. Each population, CD4+ and CD8+ cells, was isolated by positive magnetic bead selection and checked for purity by flow cytometry. Notes on the study in general: Per patient, the largest CD8+ clone was found to exceed 20% of CD8+ cells in about an eighth of the roughly 65 cases. A significant difference in CD8+ T-cell clonality was not found between rheumatoid arthritis patients and age-matched healthy controls.

This receptor was obtained from an adult with rheumatoid arthritis. This chain joins TRBV7-9 and TRBJ2-7; D could derive from TRBD1 or TRBD2 (6 bases each). The sample was CD8+ T cells sorted from blood. CDR3 in amino acids: CASSEGGFGYEQYF. CDR3 sequence (DNA): TGTGCCAGCAGCGAAGGGGGGTTTGGGTACGAGCAGTACTTC.